These 19 T cell receptor beta chains were all obtained from the same sample, sequenced in a study of blood T cell repertoires in COVID-19. Assay: immunoSEQ multiplex PCR; the TCRdb copy retains only in-frame clones and omits some. The repertoire holds 350,000 to 550,000 clones, with around 91% as singletons. What was sequenced was PBMCs or T cells enriched from blood (not recorded which). These receptor sequences come from a man aged 25 to 45 who had recovered from COVID-19.

This clone was picked up one time. The chain is built from TRBV18 and TRBJ1-6; possibly TRBD1 for D (5 bases). Trimming left V 0 bases short and J 13 bases short, with 16 bases between. Germline V CDR1 and CDR2: KGHSH, LQKENI. The CDR3 totals 15 residues. The CDR3, as DNA: TGTGCCAGCTCACCACCGGGCAGGCAAGGGGCGCCCCTCCACTTT. Amino acid sequence: CASSPPGRQGAPLHF.

The V and J genes are TRBV18 and TRBJ2-5; a possible D gene is TRBD1 (6 bases). Germline CDR1 is KGHSH and CDR2 is LQKENI. V gave up 6 bases and J gave up 1 base, with 9 bases separating them. The CDR3 runs 13 residues. The CDR3 coding sequence is TGTGCCAGCTCGGGGACACCCCAAGAGACCCAGTACTTC. It yields the protein CASSGTPQETQYF. The entire variable domain, with the rest obtained from reference TRBV18 and TRBJ2-5, is as follows: NAGVMQNPRHLVRRRGQEARLRCSPMKGHSHVYWYRQLPEEGLKFMVYLQKENIIDESGMPKERFSAEFPKEGPSILRIQQVVRGDSAAYFCASSGTPQETQYFGPGTRLLVL.

The gene calls are TRBV6-5 and TRBJ1-1; 9 bases are a match to TRBD1. CDR3 length equals 12 residues. Germline assignment: CDR1 MNHEY and CDR2 SVGAGI. The J segment lost 12 bases and the V segment lost 7 bases, leaving 9 bases of the junction unmatched. The CDR3 sequence: CASTTQGARTFF. CDR3 sequence (DNA): TGTGCCAGCACCACACAGGGGGCGAGAACTTTCTTT.

V usage is TRBV28 and J usage is TRBJ1-4; D gene unclear. There are 12 residues in the CDR3. Germline CDR1 is MDHEN and CDR2 is SYDVKM. Deletions cut 7 bases from V and 6 bases from J, with 9 bases between. The chain's CDR3 is CASTGNYEKLFF. In nucleotides, the CDR3 is TGTGCCAGCACGGGGAACTATGAAAAACTGTTTTTT.

This clone showed up many times. The chain combines TRBV12-3 or TRBV12-4 with TRBJ2-7; 8 bases map to TRBD2. Losses at the gene ends were 3 bases for V and 7 bases for J; bases not matched to a gene: 5. The CDR3 spans 13 residues. The CDR3 region has the DNA TGTGCCAGCAGTTTGACTAGCGTGCAAGAGCAGTACTTC. Translating it yields CASSLTSVQEQYF.

V gene TRBV9 combines with J gene TRBJ2-2; a weak D match, TRBD2 (7 bases). With 3 bases removed from V and 7 bases from J, the gap between germline ends came to 13 bases. The CDR3 has 14 residues. Germline V gives CDR1 SGDLS, CDR2 YYNGEE. The CDR3 loop reads CASSAQGRDGELFF. The CDR3 coding sequence is TGTGCCAGCAGCGCTCAGGGGAGGGACGGGGAGCTGTTTTTT.

The chain carries TRBV2 and TRBJ1-6, with D hard to call. This CDR3 is built from 16 residues. CDR1 is SNHLY and CDR2 is FYNNEI in the germline V gene. V lost 6 bases and J 2 bases, leaving 14 bases between the germline ends. The CDR3 sequence: CASREIPGTYNSPLHF. CDR3 bases: TGTGCCAGCAGAGAAATTCCAGGAACCTATAATTCACCCCTCCACTTT.

This rearrangement joins TRBV5-4 to TRBJ2-7; D remains unclear. CDR1 is SGHNT, CDR2 YYREEE, per germline (reference sequence). The CDR3 has 16 amino acids. V was shortened by 2 bases and J by 1 base, with 16 bases between the two germline ends. The DNA for the CDR3 is TGTGCCAGCAGCTTAGATCCCTGGGCCAAGTCCTACGAGCAGTACTTC. As protein: CASSLDPWAKSYEQYF.

The V and J genes are TRBV6-6 and TRBJ1-1, with 10 positions matching TRBD1. Germline values: CDR1 MNHNY, CDR2 SVGAGI (reference sequence). V gave up 6 bases and J gave up 3 bases; unmatched junction bases: 10. The CDR3 is 16 amino acids. This chain's CDR3 is CASREDRGSWDTEAFF. The CDR3 bases are TGTGCCAGCAGAGAGGACAGGGGGTCATGGGACACTGAAGCTTTCTTT.

This chain's CDR3 is CASSLEQAFF. CDR3 DNA: TGTGCCAGCAGCTTAGAACAGGCTTTCTTT. The rearrangement links TRBV11-2 to TRBJ1-1; D not resolved. Germline V gene lookup returns CDR1 SGHAT and CDR2 FQNNGV. Trimming removed 0 bases from V and 11 bases from J, with 4 bases in between. The CDR3 is made up of 10 amino acids.

As DNA, the CDR3 is TGTGCCAGCAGCCAAGACAGGGGAGTAGGAGTTCTGAACACTGAAGCTTTCTTT. Translating it yields CASSQDRGVGVLNTEAFF. The chain recombines TRBV4-2 with TRBJ1-1; TRBD1 might be the D (6 bases). The germline CDR1 and CDR2 sequences are LGHNA and YNFKEQ. The CDR3 is made up of 18 amino acids. Trimming shortened V by 0 bases and J by 0 bases, and 17 bases separated the two germline ends.

This sequence joins TRBV4-1 and TRBJ1-5; 10 bases agree with TRBD1. The V gene end was trimmed by 3 bases and the J gene end by 7 bases; junction bases not matched to a gene: 18. This CDR3 spans 19 amino acids. Germline V gene data show CDR1 as MGHRA and CDR2 as YSYEKL. DNA of the CDR3: TGCGCCAGCAGCCATCTCCTTCCGGGACAGGGGAGGGGTGGCCAGCCCCAGCATTTT. Residues: CASSHLLPGQGRGGQPQHF.

In its sample, this clone was seen once. The gene calls are TRBV13 and TRBJ1-2, with TRBD1 matching over 7 bases. V lost 6 bases and J lost 7; bases outside the gene matches: 8. Germline CDR1 and CDR2: PRHDT and FYEKMQ (reference sequence). There are 13 residues in the CDR3. CDR3 in amino acids: CASSYGQVGGYTF. DNA of the CDR3: TGTGCCAGCAGTTACGGACAGGTCGGTGGCTACACCTTC.

V is TRBV3-1 (or the pseudogene TRBV3-2) and J is TRBJ1-3; D may be TRBD1 (6 bases). The CDR3 contains 15 residues. Trimming cost V 7 bases and J 9 bases, with 22 bases left between them. Per the germline V gene, CDR1 is LGHDT and CDR2 is YNNKEL (reference sequence). The CDR3, as DNA: TGTGCCAGCACCGTTAATGCGGGGGGGCGGTCCACCATATATTTT. Translated, it gives CASTVNAGGRSTIYF.

J is TRBJ2-7 and V is TRBV2, with D perhaps matching TRBD1 (5 bases). V lost 5 bases to trimming and J lost 6 bases, with 11 bases between them. CDR1 and CDR2 (germline): SNHLY, FYNNEI. The CDR3 is 12 residues long. CDR3 loop: CASSYRIGEQYF. In DNA form, the CDR3 reads TGTGCCAGCAGTTACAGGATTGGCGAGCAGTACTTC.

The chain has TRBV7-8 and TRBJ1-5, with TRBD1 as a possible D gene (6 bases). Trimming cost V 5 bases and J 7 bases, with 15 bases left between them. This CDR3 has 14 residues. Germline loops: CDR1 SGHVS, CDR2 FQNEAQ. The CDR3 sequence: CASSPELGAQPQHF. In nucleotides, the CDR3 is TGTGCCAGCAGCCCCGAGTTGGGGGCGCAGCCCCAGCATTTT.

The V gene is TRBV7-9, the J gene TRBJ1-4, with D possibly TRBD1 on 6 matching bases. V lost 5 bases, J lost 4 bases, and 11 bases lay in between. Germline-derived CDR1 and CDR2 are SEHNR and FQNEAQ (reference sequence). The CDR3 consists of 14 residues. CDR3 sequence reads: CASSAGTSNEKLFF. The CDR3 DNA reads as TGTGCCAGCAGCGCCGGGACAAGTAATGAAAAACTGTTTTTT.

V gene TRBV28 combines with J gene TRBJ2-7; weak D call: TRBD2 (6 bases). The CDR3 extends over 15 amino acids. V was shortened by 3 bases and J by 1 base, with 13 bases between the two germline ends. The germline gives CDR1 MDHEN, CDR2 SYDVKM. The CDR3 DNA reads as TGTGCCAGCAGTTTTCCCGGGAGTGGGTCCTACGAGCAGTACTTC. Protein: CASSFPGSGSYEQYF.

The V gene is TRBV27, the J gene TRBJ1-2; D might be TRBD1 (6 bases). This CDR3 region has 13 residues. The V end lost 3 bases, the J end lost 6 bases, and 11 bases lay between the germline ends. Germline lookup yields CDR1 MNHEY and CDR2 SMNVEV (reference sequence). The CDR3 is CASSFLDSNGYTF. The CDR3, as DNA: TGTGCCAGCAGTTTCCTGGACAGCAATGGCTACACCTTC.